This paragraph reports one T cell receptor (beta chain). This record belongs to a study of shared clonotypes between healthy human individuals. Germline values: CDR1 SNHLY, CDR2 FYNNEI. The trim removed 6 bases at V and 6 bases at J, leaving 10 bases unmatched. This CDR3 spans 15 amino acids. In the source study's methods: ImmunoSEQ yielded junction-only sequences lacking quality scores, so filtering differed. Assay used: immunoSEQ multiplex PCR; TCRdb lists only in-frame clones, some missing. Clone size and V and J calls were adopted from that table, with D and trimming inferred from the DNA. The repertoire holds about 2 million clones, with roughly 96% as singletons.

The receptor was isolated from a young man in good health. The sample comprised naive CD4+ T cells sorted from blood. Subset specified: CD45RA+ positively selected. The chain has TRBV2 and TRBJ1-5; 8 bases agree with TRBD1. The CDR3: CASRDPTGVLQPQHF. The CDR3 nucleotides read TGTGCCAGCAGGGACCCGACAGGGGTGCTTCAGCCCCAGCATTTT.